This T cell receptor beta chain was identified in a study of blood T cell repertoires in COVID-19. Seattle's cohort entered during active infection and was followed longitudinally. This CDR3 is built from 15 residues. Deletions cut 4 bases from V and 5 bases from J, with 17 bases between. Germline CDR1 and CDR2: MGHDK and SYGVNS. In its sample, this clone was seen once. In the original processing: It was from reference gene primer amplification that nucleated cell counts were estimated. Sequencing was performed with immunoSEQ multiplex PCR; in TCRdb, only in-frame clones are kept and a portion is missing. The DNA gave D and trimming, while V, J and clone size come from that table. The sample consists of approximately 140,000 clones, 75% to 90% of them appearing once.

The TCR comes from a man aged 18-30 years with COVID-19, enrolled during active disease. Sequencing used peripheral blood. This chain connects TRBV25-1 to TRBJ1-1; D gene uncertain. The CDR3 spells CASSVGISGWTEAFF. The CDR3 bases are TGTGCCAGCAGTGTTGGGATCAGCGGGTGGACTGAAGCTTTCTTT.